This is a list of T cell receptor beta chains from one sample in a study of blood T cell repertoires in COVID-19. Libraries were prepared by immunoSEQ multiplex PCR; TCRdb keeps only in-frame clonotypes and omits some of them. The data show 650,000 to 800,000 clones, with over 80% seen just once and over 0.2% held by the top ten. Specimen: peripheral blood. Receptors originate from a woman younger than 30 with acute or convalescent COVID-19. CDR3s include the opening cysteine and the closing phenylalanine or tryptophan.

v_call: TRBV7-9
j_call: TRBJ2-7
cdr3_aa: CASSLSGYEQYF

v_call: TRBV5-1
j_call: TRBJ1-1
cdr3_aa: CASSLWGTGDAMTEAFF

v_call: TRBV3-1/TRBV3-2
j_call: TRBJ2-7
cdr3_aa: CASSRPGTGGGEQYF

v_call: TRBV7-9
j_call: TRBJ1-4
cdr3_aa: CASSFGGEKLFF

v_call: TRBV19
j_call: TRBJ1-5
cdr3_aa: CASSIGPYSNQPQHF

v_call: TRBV28
j_call: TRBJ2-2
cdr3_aa: CASSYTRQTGELFF

v_call: TRBV10-3
j_call: TRBJ2-7
cdr3_aa: CAISVRPGQGAAYEQYF

v_call: TRBV19
j_call: TRBJ2-3
cdr3_aa: CASSIASGSTDTQYF

v_call: TRBV19
j_call: TRBJ1-4
cdr3_aa: CASSIRGEKLFF

v_call: TRBV5-1
j_call: TRBJ1-2
cdr3_aa: CASSWTGGDYGYTF

v_call: TRBV25-1
j_call: TRBJ2-2
cdr3_aa: CASSEGARDTGELFF

v_call: TRBV7-8
j_call: TRBJ1-2
cdr3_aa: CASSLEGRQVLSYGYTF

v_call: TRBV25-1
j_call: TRBJ1-2
cdr3_aa: CASTQTDYYGYTF

v_call: TRBV21-1
j_call: TRBJ1-2
cdr3_aa: CASSKGGTGFDPDGYTF

v_call: TRBV7-9
j_call: TRBJ2-2
cdr3_aa: CASSLDPTNTGELFF

v_call: TRBV30
j_call: TRBJ1-1
cdr3_aa: CAWRQVGPNTEAFF

v_call: TRBV5-1
j_call: TRBJ2-2
cdr3_aa: CASSPGTVYTGELFF

v_call: TRBV2
j_call: TRBJ1-2
cdr3_aa: CASRPDRAGDYGYTF

v_call: TRBV29-1
j_call: TRBJ2-3
cdr3_aa: CSVLTRTGSTDTQYF

v_call: TRBV10-3
j_call: TRBJ1-2
cdr3_aa: CAISDLRGPNYGYTF

v_call: TRBV4-3
j_call: TRBJ2-3
cdr3_aa: CASSHAGGYTDTQYF

v_call: TRBV24-1
j_call: TRBJ1-5
cdr3_aa: CATSPGQGFQHF

v_call: TRBV6-1
j_call: TRBJ2-1
cdr3_aa: CASSEDRVQFF

v_call: TRBV11-2
j_call: TRBJ2-2
cdr3_aa: CASSPGHQNTGELFF